The next 14 T cell receptor beta chains were all read from a single sample in a study of T cells after yellow fever vaccination. TCRdb analysed the 5' RACE reads with MiXCR anew, one entry per CDR3 protein. This sample has about 300,000 distinct CDR3 sequences; around 10% occur once, and the top ten carry about 3.7%. The sample consisted of CD4+ T cells sorted from PBMCs, taken 5 days after the yellow fever booster vaccination. The source of these receptors is a man aged 18 to 29 who received the YFV17D yellow fever vaccine.

This clonotype was seen more than once but under ten times. V and J are TRBV7-9 and TRBJ2-5, with D hard to call. V was pared by 2 bases and J by 0 bases, with 4 bases between. The CDR3 spans 13 residues. Per the germline V gene, CDR1 is SEHNR and CDR2 is FQNEAQ (reference sequence). CDR3 region: CASSLMYQETQYF. In DNA form, the CDR3 reads TGTGCCAGCAGCTTAATGTACCAAGAGACCCAGTACTTC.

The chain carries TRBV6-6 and TRBJ1-2, with D tentatively TRBD1 (5 bases). There are 15 residues in the CDR3. Germline lookup yields CDR1 MNHNY and CDR2 SVGAGI (reference sequence). The V end lost 2 bases, the J end lost 2 bases, and 12 bases lay between the germline ends. CDR3 bases: TGTGCCAGCAGTTACGGGGACGGAAGCAACTATGGCTACACCTTC. Amino acid sequence: CASSYGDGSNYGYTF.

In this sample, this clonotype turned up a few times. This sequence joins TRBV4-3 and TRBJ1-5; 10 nucleotides align to TRBD1. V trimming: 1 base; J trimming: 6 bases; junction bases outside the gene matches: 3. The CDR3 totals 15 residues. CDR1 and CDR2 from the germline V gene are LGHNA and YSLEER. CDR3: CASSQGQGAGQPQHF. The CDR3 nucleotides read TGCGCCAGCAGCCAAGGACAGGGGGCCGGTCAGCCCCAGCATTTT.

This chain joins TRBV6-2 or TRBV6-3 and TRBJ2-5; 7 bases are a match to TRBD2. Per germline, CDR1 MNHEY and CDR2 SVGEGT. Trimming cost V 0 bases and J 1 base; bases outside gene matches: 8. The CDR3 sequence is 17 residues long. The CDR3 DNA follows: TGTGCCAGCAGTTACTCCCCCCCAGCTAGCGGCCAAGAGACCCAGTACTTC. Translation gives CASSYSPPASGQETQYF.

This chain uses TRBV6-6 with TRBJ2-1, with TRBD2 matching over 10 bases. Trimming took 2 bases from V and 6 from J; bases not matched to a gene: 1. The CDR3 is 14 amino acids. Looked up from germline, CDR1 is MNHNY and CDR2 is SVGAGI (reference sequence). CDR3 in amino acids: CASSYQRGGNEQFF. For the CDR3, the DNA is TGTGCCAGCAGTTACCAGCGGGGGGGCAATGAGCAGTTCTTC.

CDR3 in DNA: TGCAGTGCTCTACAGGGGGGAAAAGAGACCCAGTACTTC. Translated, it gives CSALQGGKETQYF. The chain carries TRBV20-1 and TRBJ2-5; TRBD1 matches 8 bases. The V segment lost 5 bases and the J segment 3 bases; nucleotides outside the gene matches: 5. CDR1 is DFQATT, CDR2 SNEGSKA, per germline (reference sequence). This CDR3 has 13 amino acids.

This clonotype occurred a few times. The V call is TRBV5-1, the J call TRBJ1-4; D call uncertain. CDR1 and CDR2 (germline): SGHRS, YFSETQ. The CDR3 spans 15 residues. Trimming removed 4 bases from V and 8 bases from J, with 18 bases in between. CDR3 sequence (DNA): TGCGCCAGCAGCCCGCAGCGATCTAGGTGGGAAAAACTGTTTTTT. This gives the protein CASSPQRSRWEKLFF.

The rearrangement links TRBV27 to TRBJ2-7; 10 nucleotides line up with TRBD2. CDR3 length: 14 residues. Germline V gene lookup returns CDR1 MNHEY and CDR2 SMNVEV (reference sequence). Losses at the gene ends were 5 bases for V and 3 bases for J; bases not matched to a gene: 4. The CDR3 DNA sequence: TGTGCCAGCAGTAGCGGGAGGGGAATCTACGAGCAGTACTTC. This gives the protein CASSSGRGIYEQYF.

The chain uses TRBV24-1 and TRBJ2-1, with TRBD2 matching over 7 bases. The CDR3 contains 14 residues. CDR1 KGHDR and CDR2 SFDVKD come from the germline V gene. The junction had 4 bases not matched to a gene; V was cut back by 9 bases and J by 0 bases. CDR3 sequence (DNA): TGTGCCACCGGGAGGGGCCGCTCCTACAATGAGCAGTTCTTC. Translating it yields CATGRGRSYNEQFF.

This clonotype has just a few counts. The chain has TRBV6-2 or TRBV6-3 and TRBJ2-7; D is uncertain. Trimming took off 7 bases at V and 6 bases at J, with 19 bases between the two ends. The CDR3 has 14 residues. The germline CDR1 and CDR2 sequences are MNHEY and SVGEGT. In DNA, the CDR3 is TGTGCCAGCAAGAGCCGCTTTTTGGGCGGCGAGCAGTACTTC. Translating gives CASKSRFLGGEQYF.

The chain joins TRBV7-2 to TRBJ1-4; no clear D gene. Germline CDR1 reads SGHTA; CDR2 reads FQGNSA. This CDR3 is built from 13 residues. Between the trimmed V and J ends, which lost 4 bases and 4 bases, there was a span of 7 bases. For the CDR3, the DNA is TGTGCCAGCAGCTGGGCAGTTAATGAAAAACTGTTTTTT. Its translation: CASSWAVNEKLFF.

This clonotype has just a few counts. V usage is TRBV19 and J usage is TRBJ1-2, with TRBD1 identical over 8 bases. This CDR3 comprises 15 residues. Germline V gene sequence: CDR1 LNHDA, CDR2 SQIVND (reference sequence). Germline trimming cut 5 bases from V and 6 bases from J; bases unmatched to any gene: 11. The CDR3: CASSSRQGWFDGYTF. The DNA of the CDR3 is TGTGCCAGTAGTTCGCGACAGGGGTGGTTCGATGGCTACACCTTC. Full variable domain (missing parts from reference TRBV19 and TRBJ1-2): DGGITQSPKYLFRKEGQNVTLSCEQNLNHDAMYWYRQDPGQGLRLIYYSQIVNDFQKGDIAEGYSVSREKKESFPLTVTSAQKNPTAFYLCASSSRQGWFDGYTFGSGTRLTVV.

This clonotype was found a few times. The chain recombines TRBV5-1 with TRBJ2-3; no firm D call. The V and J ends lost 2 bases and 0 bases respectively, with 10 bases between them. Germline lookup yields CDR1 SGHRS and CDR2 YFSETQ. CDR3 length: 15 residues. As DNA, the CDR3 is TGCGCCAGCAGCTTCGTCTTGGCTAGCACAGATACGCAGTATTTT. It yields the protein CASSFVLASTDTQYF.

This clonotype was seen a handful of times. This rearrangement joins TRBV9 to TRBJ1-3, with D unresolved. V shed 0 bases and J shed 0 bases, with 7 bases lying between them. The CDR3 is 15 residues long. Germline V gene sequence: CDR1 SGDLS, CDR2 YYNGEE. The DNA of the CDR3 is TGTGCCAGCAGCGTAGAGGGATTCTCTGGAAACACCATATATTTT. The encoded protein is CASSVEGFSGNTIYF.